This entry lists 12 T cell receptor beta chains sequenced from one sample in a study of blood T cell repertoires in COVID-19. Generated by immunoSEQ multiplex PCR, the TCRdb table keeps only in-frame clones and is missing some. The sample holds fewer than 350,000 clones, around 90% seen once. Sequencing input: peripheral blood. These receptors were taken from a man aged 18 to 35 with active or convalescent COVID-19.

The chain couples TRBV27 to TRBJ2-2; D possibly corresponds to TRBD1 (6 bases). The V end lost 3 bases, the J end lost 1 base, and 9 bases lay between the germline ends. The CDR3 covers 15 residues. The germline CDR1 and CDR2 sequences are MNHEY and SMNVEV (reference sequence). CDR3: CASSFATGNTGELFF. The DNA for the CDR3 is TGTGCCAGCAGTTTCGCGACAGGGAACACCGGGGAGCTGTTTTTT.

The chain uses TRBV10-3 and TRBJ1-6, with D possibly being TRBD1 (6 bases). The CDR3 spans 14 residues. Trimming pared 4 bases from V and 4 bases from J, leaving 8 bases between. Germline V lookup: CDR1 ENHRY, CDR2 SYGVKD. The CDR3 here is CAISAGHYNSPLHF. The DNA for the CDR3 is TGTGCCATCAGTGCGGGACATTATAATTCACCCCTCCACTTT.

A remark on this clone: Its ends do not fully match the called genes, so a read error is possible. The chain links TRBV5-1 to TRBJ2-7; 9 nucleotides line up with TRBD1. The CDR3 runs to 12 residues. Looked up from germline, CDR1 is SGHRS and CDR2 is YFSETQ. CDR3: CASSFTGGTPFF. CDR3 coding DNA: TGCGCCAGCAGCTTTACAGGGGGCACCCCTTTCTTC.

This sequence joins TRBV6-2 or TRBV6-3 and TRBJ2-5, with 10 bases identical to TRBD2. The CDR3 consists of 14 residues. Germline trimming cut 5 bases from V and 6 bases from J; bases unmatched to any gene: 6. Germline CDR1 reads MNHEY; CDR2 reads SVGEGT. This CDR3 reads CASSSGGAIKTQYF. The CDR3, as DNA: TGTGCCAGCAGTAGCGGGGGGGCGATAAAGACCCAGTACTTC.

The chain uses TRBV19 and TRBJ1-1; TRBD1 matches 9 bases. V was clipped by 4 bases and J by 7 bases; unmatched bases: 7. Looked up from germline, CDR1 is LNHDA and CDR2 is SQIVND (reference sequence). The CDR3 is made up of 14 amino acids. CDR3 amino acids: CASSTEQGAGEAFF. The CDR3 nucleotides read TGTGCCAGTAGTACCGAACAGGGGGCTGGTGAAGCTTTCTTT. Complete variable domain (other parts from reference TRBV19 and TRBJ1-1): DGGITQSPKYLFRKEGQNVTLSCEQNLNHDAMYWYRQDPGQGLRLIYYSQIVNDFQKGDIAEGYSVSREKKESFPLTVTSAQKNPTAFYLCASSTEQGAGEAFFGQGTRLTVV.

The CDR3 region is CASSLARVVTEAFF. Written as DNA, the CDR3 is TGTGCCAGCAGCTTAGCCAGGGTCGTGACTGAAGCTTTCTTT. The genes are TRBV7-9 and TRBJ1-1, with TRBD1 as a possible D gene (5 bases). The CDR3 is 14 residues long. V was shortened by 0 bases and J by 5 bases, with 10 bases between the two germline ends. CDR1 and CDR2 from the germline V gene are SEHNR and FQNEAQ (reference sequence).

DNA of the CDR3: TGTGCCATCAGTGAAAGACAGGGGGCGGAAACTGAAGCTTTCTTT. Translating it yields CAISERQGAETEAFF. The chain carries TRBV10-3 and TRBJ1-1, with 10 bases matching TRBD1. After removal of 3 bases from V and 5 bases from J, the junction contained 6 bases not matched to a gene. This CDR3 comprises 15 residues. In germline, CDR1 is ENHRY, CDR2 SYGVKD.

As regards this clone: The junction departs from the called germline gene at one end, perhaps through a read error. The V call is TRBV4-3, the J call TRBJ1-1; tentatively, D is TRBD1 (6 bases). The CDR3 is made up of 14 amino acids. Germline V CDR1 and CDR2: LGHNA, YSLEER. The CDR3 region has the DNA TGCGCCAGCAGCGAAGAGACAGGGAACACTGAAGCTTTCTTT. It encodes CASSEETGNTEAFF.

The genes are TRBV27 and TRBJ1-2; TRBD1 matches at 8 bases. CDR3 length: 15 amino acids. V trimming: 6 bases; J trimming: 7 bases; junction bases outside the gene matches: 13. Germline CDR1 and CDR2: MNHEY and SMNVEV (reference sequence). The CDR3 region is CASSSTGGPFSGYTF. The CDR3 nucleotides are TGTGCCAGCAGCTCTACAGGGGGGCCGTTCAGTGGCTACACCTTC.

In DNA form, the CDR3 reads TGTGCCAGCAGTTTTTCCGAGAGCTCCTATAATTCACCCCTCCACTTT. Protein sequence: CASSFSESSYNSPLHF. The V gene is TRBV27, the J gene TRBJ1-6; D is ambiguous. In germline, CDR1 is MNHEY, CDR2 SMNVEV (reference sequence). Deletions cut 3 bases from V and 0 bases from J, with 9 bases between. The CDR3 has 16 amino acids.

V and J are TRBV18 and TRBJ1-3; D may be TRBD1 (5 bases). Trimming left V 3 bases short and J 2 bases short, with 8 bases between. Germline V lookup: CDR1 KGHSH, CDR2 LQKENI. CDR3 length equals 14 residues. CDR3 nucleotides: TGTGCCAGCTCACCGGGGCTCGCTGGAAACACCATATATTTT. Protein product: CASSPGLAGNTIYF.

This chain uses TRBV11-2 with TRBJ2-7; D call uncertain. The germline V and J ends were trimmed by 5 bases and 6 bases, with 5 bases remaining between them. The germline CDR1 and CDR2 sequences are SGHAT and FQNNGV. This CDR3 has 10 residues. CDR3 nucleotide sequence: TGTGCCAGCAGCGGCAGCGAGCAGTACTTC. It translates to CASSGSEQYF.